This TCR beta chain was obtained from a study of blood T cell repertoires in COVID-19. Background on the study: Acute and convalescent COVID-19 samples came from the United States, Italy and Spain. T cells, B-cell-depleted T cells, or PBMCs provided the cDNA or gDNA that served as material.

The V segment lost 4 bases and the J segment 7 bases; nucleotides outside the gene matches: 14. The germline V gene encodes CDR1 SGHRS and CDR2 YFSETQ. This CDR3 has 17 amino acids. The authors' processing: Reference gene primer amplification gave nucleated cell count estimates. TCRdb keeps only in-frame clones here, not all; method: immunoSEQ multiplex PCR. V and J calls and clone size are given by that table; D and trimming were obtained from the DNA. The repertoire includes about 97,000 clones, 85% of them detected once, and 1.5% to 2% sits in the top ten. This receptor was taken from a woman in her seventies with active or convalescent COVID-19. Sequencing was performed on peripheral blood. The V gene is TRBV5-1, the J gene TRBJ1-6, with TRBD1 matching 7 bases. The CDR3 protein is CASSIANNRGTNSPLHF. In DNA form, the CDR3 reads TGCGCCAGCAGCATCGCTAACAACAGGGGTACGAATTCACCCCTCCACTTT.